These 20 T cell receptor beta chains came from one sample sequenced in a study of low-dose radiotherapy and immunotherapy resistance in tumors (dated by TCRdb to 2022 to 2024). Superscript III and a set of TRAV- and TRBV-specific primers were used to synthesize first-strand cDNA, so that both TCRalpha and TCRbeta chains were covered. TCRs were amplified with Phusion for about 20 PCR cycles using a constant-region primer together with the adapter attached to the V primers. TCRdb handled the public reads itself, with Q25 trimming in fastp and clone calling in MiXCR, and kept productive beta chains. Every distinct CDR3 protein forms one entry, paired with its most common genes and DNA. The sample yields 7,000 to 9,000 distinct CDR3 sequences; 80% to 90% were counted once. The ten largest make up 5% to 6.5% of the sample. These receptors originate from a human donor with advanced metastatic prostate, ovarian, gallbladder or colorectal cancer (not recorded which). This table probably holds off-target reads from a library built for another chain.

This clonotype was found once. The chain couples TRBV5-4 to TRBJ2-7; D remains unclear. Trimming removed 0 bases at V and 6 bases at J, with 4 bases between. The CDR3 runs to 11 residues. In germline, CDR1 is SGHNT, CDR2 YYREEE (reference sequence). DNA for the CDR3: TGTGCCAGCAGCTTGGCGGGCGAGCAGTACTTC. The encoded protein is CASSLAGEQYF.

The chain couples TRBV28 to TRBJ2-7; no clear D gene. V was cut by 3 bases and J by 5 bases, with 8 bases left in between. Germline CDR1 and CDR2: MDHEN and SYDVKM. The CDR3 has 12 amino acids. DNA of the CDR3: TGTGCCAGCAGTTTTGGGCAGAACGAGCAGTACTTC. Its protein product is CASSFGQNEQYF.

The J gene is TRBJ2-1, the V gene TRBV12-3 or TRBV12-4; no definite D call. V lost 1 base and J lost 9, with 7 bases in between. The CDR3 loop spans 12 amino acids. The CDR3 region is CASSLGGTEQFF. The DNA for the CDR3 is TGTGCCAGCAGTTTAGGGGGTACTGAGCAGTTCTTC.

The chain joins TRBV5-1 to TRBJ2-2; either TRBD1 or TRBD2 may fit D (5 bases each). The CDR3 is made up of 15 amino acids. Germline lookup yields CDR1 SGHRS and CDR2 YFSETQ. Trimming took 7 bases from V and 0 from J, leaving 13 bases between them. For the CDR3, the DNA is TGCGCCAGCGTAGCGATGGGACCGAACACCGGGGAGCTGTTTTTT. It yields the protein CASVAMGPNTGELFF.

The V and J genes are TRBV18 and TRBJ2-7, with 7 bases aligning to TRBD1. This CDR3 is 16 amino acids long. V trimming: 4 bases; J trimming: 3 bases; junction bases outside the gene matches: 12. Germline assignment: CDR1 KGHSH and CDR2 LQKENI. The CDR3 DNA reads as TGTGCCAGCTCACAAAAAACAGGGGTCCTCCTCTACGAGCAGTACTTC. Its translation is CASSQKTGVLLYEQYF.

The rearrangement uses TRBV4-2 and TRBJ1-2; possibly TRBD1 for D (6 bases). The CDR3 sequence is 14 residues long. The germline gives CDR1 LGHNA, CDR2 YNFKEQ. Trimming pared 2 bases from V and 8 bases from J, leaving 15 bases between. CDR3 sequence reads: CASSQPGQPVGYTF. As DNA, the CDR3 is TGTGCCAGCAGCCAACCCGGACAGCCAGTGGGCTACACCTTC.

The rearrangement links TRBV7-2 to TRBJ2-5; the D is unclear. V was cut by 2 bases and J by 1 base, with 8 bases left in between. The germline gives CDR1 SGHTA, CDR2 FQGNSA. CDR3 length: 14 amino acids. CDR3 nucleotide sequence: TGTGCCAGCAGCTTAATAGGGCTCCAAGAGACCCAGTACTTC. Amino acid sequence: CASSLIGLQETQYF.

The chain links TRBV5-4 to TRBJ2-1; possible D gene TRBD1, 5 bases. V was pared by 1 base and J by 7 bases, with 9 bases between. Germline V gene data show CDR1 as SGHNT and CDR2 as YYREEE (reference sequence). The length of the CDR3 is 13 residues. The CDR3 sequence: CASSLQGMNEQFF. Here the CDR3 DNA reads TGTGCCAGCAGCTTGCAGGGTATGAATGAGCAGTTCTTC.

The V and J genes are TRBV4-3 and TRBJ2-7; D is ambiguous. The CDR3 runs to 14 residues. With 4 bases removed from V and 4 bases from J, the gap between germline ends came to 14 bases. Germline V gene lookup returns CDR1 LGHNA and CDR2 YSLEER. The CDR3 sequence: CASSPRLDHYEQYF. The CDR3 nucleotides are TGCGCCAGCAGCCCCCGGCTCGATCATTACGAGCAGTACTTC.

J is TRBJ2-6 and V is TRBV19; D gene unclear. The germline CDR1 and CDR2 sequences are LNHDA and SQIVND (reference sequence). The CDR3 sequence is 17 residues long. V was pared by 5 bases and J by 0 bases, with 14 bases between. The CDR3 is CASSYSSRISGANVLTF. CDR3 coding DNA: TGTGCCAGTAGTTACAGTTCACGTATCTCTGGGGCCAACGTCCTGACTTTC.

The DNA for the CDR3 is TGTGCCAGCAGAGTAGCGGGGGGGCCTTACAATGAGCAGTTCTTC. Its translation is CASRVAGGPYNEQFF. The V gene is TRBV2, the J gene TRBJ2-1; 11 bases line up with TRBD2. Germline V gene data show CDR1 as SNHLY and CDR2 as FYNNEI. The V gene end was trimmed by 6 bases and the J gene end by 4 bases; junction bases not matched to a gene: 5. The CDR3 extends over 15 amino acids. Combining the CDR3 with reference TRBV2 and TRBJ2-1 gives the whole variable domain EPEVTQTPSHQVTQMGQEVILRCVPISNHLYFYWYRQILGQKVEFLVSFYNNEISEKSEIFDDQFSVERPDGSNFTLKIRSTKLEDSAMYFCASRVAGGPYNEQFFGPGTRLTVL.

This sequence joins TRBV19 and TRBJ2-2, with D possibly matching TRBD1 (6 bases). V was cut by 8 bases and J by 4 bases, with 26 bases left in between. Germline-derived CDR1 and CDR2 are LNHDA and SQIVND (reference sequence). The CDR3 extends over 18 amino acids. The CDR3 DNA sequence: TGTGCCAGTGAGGTACCCAGGGGCGTGTATGGGGGCACCGGGGAGCTGTTTTTT. It is translated as CASEVPRGVYGGTGELFF.

The chain recombines TRBV20-1 with TRBJ1-1, with 7 bases identical to TRBD1. Germline-derived CDR1 and CDR2 are DFQATT and SNEGSKA (reference sequence). CDR3 size: 15 residues. J lost 10 bases, V lost 6 bases, and 20 bases had no gene match. CDR3 bases: TGCAGTGCCGATTCTCCACAGGGGACCTCCTTGGGAGCTTTCTTT. Encoded protein: CSADSPQGTSLGAFF.

This clonotype was counted only a few times. The gene calls are TRBV11-2 and TRBJ2-1; TRBD2 matches at 11 bases. The CDR3 length is 16 residues. V lost 5 bases and J lost 7; bases outside the gene matches: 10. CDR1 and CDR2 (germline): SGHAT, FQNNGV. CDR3 coding DNA: TGTGCCAGCAGCCTGATAGCGGGGGGGTTGGGGAATGAGCAGTTCTTC. It codes for CASSLIAGGLGNEQFF.

The rearrangement joins TRBV4-1 to TRBJ1-5; the D is unclear. Looked up from germline, CDR1 is MGHRA and CDR2 is YSYEKL. The CDR3 consists of 16 residues. V was clipped by 5 bases and J by 5 bases, with 19 bases between them. The CDR3 bases are TGCGCCAGCAGCAATCCTGGGGATTCTCCCCATCAGCCCCAGCATTTT. This encodes CASSNPGDSPHQPQHF.

CDR3 amino acids: CASSLGQGAFNEQFF. For the CDR3, the DNA is TGCGCCAGCAGCTTGGGACAGGGGGCGTTCAATGAGCAGTTCTTC. The gene calls are TRBV5-1 and TRBJ2-1; TRBD1 matches at 10 bases. Germline CDR1 reads SGHRS; CDR2 reads YFSETQ. The CDR3 has 15 amino acids. With V trimmed by 0 bases and J by 6 bases, 3 bases remained unmatched.

The chain carries TRBV12-3 or TRBV12-4 and TRBJ1-4; TRBD1 matches 7 bases. The V and J ends lost 8 bases and 3 bases, in that order; junction bases with no gene match: 9. The CDR3 has 15 residues. The CDR3, as DNA: TGTGCCAGCTCCAGAACGGGACAGTCTAATGAAAAACTGTTTTTT. Encoded protein: CASSRTGQSNEKLFF.

The V call is TRBV5-6, the J call TRBJ2-1; D unclear. V lost 5 bases, J lost 5 bases, and 23 bases lay in between. The CDR3 runs 17 residues. Germline V gene lookup returns CDR1 SGHDT and CDR2 YYEEEE. The CDR3 DNA follows: TGTGCCAGCAGTTTGAGGTTATCGGTTCGGACCAACAATGAGCAGTTCTTC. This gives the protein CASSLRLSVRTNNEQFF.

The rearrangement uses TRBV20-1 and TRBJ1-2; D call uncertain. The CDR3 covers 14 residues. V shed 4 bases and J shed 3 bases, with 15 bases lying between them. Germline values: CDR1 DFQATT, CDR2 SNEGSKA (reference sequence). CDR3: CSATPDGRDYGYTF. In DNA form, the CDR3 reads TGCAGTGCTACCCCGGACGGCCGCGACTATGGCTACACCTTC.

The V call is TRBV5-1, the J call TRBJ2-1, with 7 bases matching TRBD2. Germline CDR1 reads SGHRS; CDR2 reads YFSETQ. Trimming at V came to 4 bases and at J to 8 bases, leaving 15 bases not matched to a gene. The CDR3 covers 16 residues. CDR3 DNA: TGCGCCAGCAGCACGAAGCGGGGAGCCTCATCGCATGAGCAGTTCTTC. Translation: CASSTKRGASSHEQFF.